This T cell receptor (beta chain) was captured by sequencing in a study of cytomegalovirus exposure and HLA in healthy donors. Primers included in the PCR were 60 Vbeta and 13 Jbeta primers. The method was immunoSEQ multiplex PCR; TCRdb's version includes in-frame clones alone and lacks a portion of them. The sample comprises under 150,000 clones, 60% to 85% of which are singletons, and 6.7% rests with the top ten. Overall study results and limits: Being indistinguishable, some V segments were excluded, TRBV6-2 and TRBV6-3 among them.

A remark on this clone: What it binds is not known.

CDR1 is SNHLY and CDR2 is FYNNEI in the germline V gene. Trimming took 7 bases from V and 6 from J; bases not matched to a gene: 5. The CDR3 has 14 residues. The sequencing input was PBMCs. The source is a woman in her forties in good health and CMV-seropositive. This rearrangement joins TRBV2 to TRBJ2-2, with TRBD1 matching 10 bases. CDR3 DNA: TGTGCCAGCACCGTGGACAGGGGGGCCGGGGAGCTGTTTTTT. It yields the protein CASTVDRGAGELFF.